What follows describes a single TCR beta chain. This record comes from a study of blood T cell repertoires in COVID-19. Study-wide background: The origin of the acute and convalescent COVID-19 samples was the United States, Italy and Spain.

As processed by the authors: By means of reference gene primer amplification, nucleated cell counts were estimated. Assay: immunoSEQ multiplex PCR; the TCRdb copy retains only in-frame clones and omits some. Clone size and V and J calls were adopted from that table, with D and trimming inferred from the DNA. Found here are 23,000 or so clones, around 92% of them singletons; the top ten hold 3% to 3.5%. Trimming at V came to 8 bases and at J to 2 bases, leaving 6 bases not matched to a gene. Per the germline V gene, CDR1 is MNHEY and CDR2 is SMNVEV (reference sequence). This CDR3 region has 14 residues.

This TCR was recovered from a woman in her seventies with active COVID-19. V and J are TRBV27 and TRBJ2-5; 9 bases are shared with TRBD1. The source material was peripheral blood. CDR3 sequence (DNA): TGTGCCAGCGGCCCGGACAGGGGACAAGAGACCCAGTACTTC. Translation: CASGPDRGQETQYF.